The source of this T cell receptor (beta chain) is a study of blood T cell repertoires in COVID-19. As for the study in general: The samples span acute and convalescent COVID-19 from the United States, Italy and Spain. In each case, the material was cDNA or gDNA derived from T cells, B-cell-depleted T cells, or PBMCs.

The junction had 7 bases not matched to a gene; V was cut back by 2 bases and J by 7 bases. CDR1 is SGHTS, CDR2 YDEGEE, per germline. The CDR3 extends over 15 amino acids. The table came from immunoSEQ multiplex PCR; TCRdb's copy has only in-frame clones and leaves some out. The sample lists some 290,000 clones, nearly 90% seen once, with around 0.93% in the top ten. V usage is TRBV5-8 and J usage is TRBJ1-4; 8 positions match TRBD1. The clonotype was recovered from a middle-aged woman with COVID-19, enrolled during active disease. The source material was peripheral blood. DNA for the CDR3: TGTGCCAGCAGCTTTTGGGGCAGGGGGCCTGAAAAACTGTTTTTT. Amino acid sequence: CASSFWGRGPEKLFF.